The 28 T cell receptor beta chains given below trace back to one sample, sequenced in a study of T cell repertoires in cytomegalovirus infection. The antigens of these receptors remain unknown. TCRdb recomputed calls from the reads with MiXCR, one row per CDR3 protein. The table lists over 50,000 distinct CDR3 sequences, 20% to 25% of them singletons. This sample comprised CD8+ T cells from cultured PBMCs, obtained from culture after CMV antigen stimulation. Receptor source: a human donor in good health (CMV status not recorded). Some clones in this sample may be carry-over from other donors' samples.

The chain is built from TRBV7-9 and TRBJ2-7, with D unresolved. Germline V gives CDR1 SEHNR, CDR2 FQNEAQ (reference sequence). Deletions cut 4 bases from V and 3 bases from J, with 13 bases between. This CDR3 comprises 14 residues. The CDR3 reads CASSSELSGYEQYF. CDR3 nucleotides: TGTGCCAGCAGCTCAGAATTATCGGGCTACGAGCAGTACTTC. Filled out from reference TRBV7-9 and TRBJ2-7, the complete variable domain reads DTGVSQNPRHKITKRGQNVTFRCDPISEHNRLYWYRQTLGQGPEFLTYFQNEAQLEKSRLLSDRFSAERPKGSFSTLEIQRTEQGDSAMYLCASSSELSGYEQYFGPGTRLTVT.

The J gene is TRBJ1-5, the V gene TRBV4-1; 9 nucleotides agree with TRBD1. This CDR3 spans 15 amino acids. V lost 5 bases and J lost 6; bases outside the gene matches: 8. Per the germline V gene, CDR1 is MGHRA and CDR2 is YSYEKL. The CDR3 reads CASSGWTGVSQPQHF. The CDR3, as DNA: TGCGCCAGCAGCGGATGGACAGGGGTTAGTCAGCCCCAGCATTTT.

This clonotype was seen a few times. The V call is TRBV6-1, the J call TRBJ1-4; D is ambiguous. CDR1 MNHNS and CDR2 SASEGT come from the germline V gene. The CDR3 has 16 amino acids. Trimming stripped 1 base from V and 0 bases from J, with 9 bases between. The CDR3 bases are TGTGCCAGCAGTGAAGGGATTTACCCAACTAATGAAAAACTGTTTTTT. As protein: CASSEGIYPTNEKLFF.

This clonotype occurred a few times. The chain joins TRBV4-3 to TRBJ2-1; no clear D. The length of the CDR3 is 16 residues. Germline V gene lookup returns CDR1 LGHNA and CDR2 YSLEER. Trimming shortened V by 2 bases and J by 6 bases, and 17 bases separated the two germline ends. DNA for the CDR3: TGCGCCAGCAGCCAACGAGACCCACTTCAACGCAATGAGCAGTTCTTC. Its protein product is CASSQRDPLQRNEQFF.

In this sample, this clonotype turned up a few times. The rearrangement joins TRBV7-9 to TRBJ1-1; no definite D call. Trimming pared 5 bases from V and 6 bases from J, leaving 10 bases between. The CDR3 sequence is 12 residues long. Germline lookup yields CDR1 SEHNR and CDR2 FQNEAQ (reference sequence). CDR3 in DNA: TGTGCCAGCAGCCCAGGTCCGTCTGAAGCTTTCTTT. Encoded protein: CASSPGPSEAFF.

This clonotype appeared a few times. This rearrangement joins TRBV29-1 to TRBJ1-1; D remains unclear. With 6 bases removed from V and 0 bases from J, the gap between germline ends came to 8 bases. The CDR3 has 12 residues. In germline, CDR1 is SQVTM, CDR2 ANQGSEA. The CDR3 reads CSVTRVNTEAFF. The CDR3, as DNA: TGCAGCGTAACCCGCGTGAACACTGAAGCTTTCTTT.

This clonotype was detected a few times. The chain has TRBV11-2 and TRBJ2-1, with D unresolved. This CDR3 is built from 14 residues. The germline V gene has CDR1 SGHAT and CDR2 FQNNGV. Trimming stripped 0 bases from V and 10 bases from J, with 13 bases between. The CDR3 region has the DNA TGTGCCAGCAGCTTAGATGGGGTTATGGGGGAGCAGTTCTTC. Its translation is CASSLDGVMGEQFF.

This chain joins TRBV19 and TRBJ1-2; 8 bases align to TRBD1. CDR1 and CDR2 from the germline V gene are LNHDA and SQIVND (reference sequence). The CDR3 is 18 amino acids. The trim removed 3 bases at V and 1 base at J, leaving 13 bases unmatched. CDR3 bases: TGTGCCAGTAGTATTGACCGGGACAGGCTCCAACTTAACTATGGCTACACCTTC. As protein: CASSIDRDRLQLNYGYTF. The full variable domain, its missing parts supplied by reference TRBV19 and TRBJ1-2, is DGGITQSPKYLFRKEGQNVTLSCEQNLNHDAMYWYRQDPGQGLRLIYYSQIVNDFQKGDIAEGYSVSREKKESFPLTVTSAQKNPTAFYLCASSIDRDRLQLNYGYTFGSGTRLTVV.

The CDR3 bases are TGTGCCAGCAGCCAAGTAACCGGACGGCTTAATGAAAAACTGTTTTTT. Its translation is CASSQVTGRLNEKLFF. The genes are TRBV4-2 and TRBJ1-4; D is unclear. The CDR3 runs to 16 residues. Germline V lookup: CDR1 LGHNA, CDR2 YNFKEQ. V dropped 1 base and J dropped 4 bases, with 13 bases sitting between them.

This clonotype was observed a few times. CDR3 nucleotide sequence: TGTGCCAGCAGCTTCCCTAGCTCTGGAAACACCATATATTTT. Protein sequence: CASSFPSSGNTIYF. This chain connects TRBV7-9 to TRBJ1-3; D is undetermined. The germline gives CDR1 SEHNR, CDR2 FQNEAQ (reference sequence). V lost 3 bases and J lost 0, with 6 bases in between. The CDR3 totals 14 residues.

This clonotype was counted a few times. The rearrangement uses TRBV4-1 and TRBJ1-4; D is unresolved. This CDR3 contains 14 residues. Germline values: CDR1 MGHRA, CDR2 YSYEKL. Trimming took 4 bases from V and 3 from J, leaving 9 bases between them. Here the CDR3 reads CASSRAGANEKLFF. The CDR3 DNA follows: TGCGCCAGCAGCCGTGCAGGAGCTAATGAAAAACTGTTTTTT.

This clonotype appeared a few times. This chain links TRBV12-3 or TRBV12-4 with TRBJ2-5; D is unclear. The CDR3 is 12 amino acids. Trimming left V 6 bases short and J 0 bases short, with 5 bases between. The CDR3 here is CASRGYQETQYF. CDR3 DNA: TGTGCCAGCAGGGGCTACCAAGAGACCCAGTACTTC.

This clonotype was seen a few times. V usage is TRBV20-1 and J usage is TRBJ2-1; D unclear. Per germline, CDR1 DFQATT and CDR2 SNEGSKA (reference sequence). Trimming pared 5 bases from V and 0 bases from J, leaving 17 bases between. This CDR3 has 16 amino acids. CDR3 amino acids: CSARLDDLNSYNEQFF. CDR3 DNA: TGCAGTGCTCGCCTCGATGACTTGAACTCCTACAATGAGCAGTTCTTC.

This clonotype was detected only once. V is TRBV12-3 or TRBV12-4 and J is TRBJ2-5; 7 bases map to TRBD2. The CDR3 has 13 residues. J lost 3 bases, V lost 5 bases, and 3 bases had no gene match. CDR3 in amino acids: CASSNRGEETQYF. In nucleotides, the CDR3 is TGTGCCAGCAGTAACCGGGGGGAAGAGACCCAGTACTTC.

The chain has TRBV11-1 and TRBJ1-4; 10 bases agree with TRBD1. V lost 6 bases to trimming and J lost 8 bases; unmatched junction nucleotides: 12. Germline CDR1 reads SGHAT; CDR2 reads FQDESV (reference sequence). The CDR3 consists of 16 residues. The CDR3 loop reads CASSLLGGQGNEKLFF. DNA for the CDR3: TGTGCCAGCAGTCTCCTTGGGGGACAGGGGAACGAAAAACTGTTTTTT.

The chain joins TRBV28 to TRBJ2-5, with a tentative D call TRBD1 (6 bases). Trimming stripped 8 bases from V and 2 bases from J, with 12 bases between. Germline V gene sequence: CDR1 MDHEN, CDR2 SYDVKM. The CDR3 consists of 13 residues. CDR3 sequence reads: CASGIQGQETQYF. The CDR3 nucleotides read TGTGCCAGCGGAATACAGGGACAAGAGACCCAGTACTTC.

In this sample, this clonotype turned up many times. The chain has TRBV15 and TRBJ1-4; D is unresolved. The germline V and J ends were trimmed by 5 bases and 2 bases, with 9 bases remaining between them. The CDR3 is made up of 14 amino acids. Germline V gene data show CDR1 as LNHNV and CDR2 as YYDKDF (reference sequence). The CDR3 DNA reads TGTGCCACCAGCCCGGGGTGGACTAATGAAAAACTGTTTTTT. Its protein is CATSPGWTNEKLFF.

This chain links TRBV7-8 with TRBJ1-1; possible D gene TRBD1, 5 bases. The CDR3 is made up of 14 amino acids. V lost 4 bases and J lost 4, with 13 bases in between. Germline loops: CDR1 SGHVS, CDR2 FQNEAQ. The CDR3 sequence is CASSSWGSATEAFF. CDR3 nucleotide sequence: TGTGCCAGCAGCTCCTGGGGGAGTGCCACTGAAGCTTTCTTT.

J is TRBJ1-4 and V is TRBV12-3 or TRBV12-4, with D maybe TRBD1 (6 bases). This CDR3 is built from 17 residues. Trimming removed 6 bases from V and 8 bases from J, with 25 bases in between. CDR3 in amino acids: CASSSLVEGVIREKLFF. The DNA of the CDR3 is TGTGCCAGCAGCTCCCTAGTAGAGGGGGTCATCCGGGAAAAACTGTTTTTT.

This clonotype was observed a handful of times. V usage is TRBV7-8 and J usage is TRBJ1-4; D not certain. CDR1 is SGHVS and CDR2 is FQNEAQ in the germline V gene. The CDR3 sequence is 17 residues long. Trimming pared 4 bases from V and 0 bases from J, leaving 15 bases between. CDR3 in DNA: TGTGCCAGCAGCTCGACCCTCGACTCTTCAACTAATGAAAAACTGTTTTTT. It translates to CASSSTLDSSTNEKLFF.

This chain links TRBV12-3 or TRBV12-4 with TRBJ1-5; no clear D gene. V was shortened by 2 bases and J by 6 bases, with 5 bases between the two germline ends. The CDR3 totals 12 residues. The CDR3 reads CASSLMTQPQHF. CDR3 DNA: TGTGCCAGCAGTTTAATGACTCAGCCCCAGCATTTT.

The CDR3: CASSPAGTGEETQYF. Here the CDR3 DNA reads TGTGCCAGCAGCCCAGCCGGGACAGGGGAGGAGACCCAGTACTTC. The chain is built from TRBV5-6 and TRBJ2-5; the match to TRBD1 covers 10 bases. The CDR3 runs to 15 residues. From germline, CDR1 is SGHDT and CDR2 YYEEEE. Losses at the gene ends were 4 bases for V and 5 bases for J; bases not matched to a gene: 8.

The chain links TRBV7-9 to TRBJ2-1; D is undetermined. V gave up 6 bases and J gave up 10 bases, with 10 bases separating them. CDR3 length: 11 residues. Germline values: CDR1 SEHNR, CDR2 FQNEAQ (reference sequence). The CDR3 nucleotides read TGTGCCAGCAGTTTTACCCCGGAGCAGTTCTTC. This sequence encodes CASSFTPEQFF.

The chain uses TRBV13 and TRBJ1-5; 8 nucleotides match TRBD1. The germline V gene has CDR1 PRHDT and CDR2 FYEKMQ (reference sequence). CDR3 length equals 13 residues. V lost 5 bases and J lost 7; bases outside the gene matches: 4. The CDR3 loop is CASSPGGGQPQHF. The CDR3, as DNA: TGTGCCAGCAGCCCAGGGGGCGGGCAGCCCCAGCATTTT.

This clonotype was seen at least ten times. For the CDR3, the DNA is TGTGCCAGCACAAAGTTCATTAGCACAGATACGCAGTATTTT. Translating gives CASTKFISTDTQYF. The chain joins TRBV12-3 or TRBV12-4 to TRBJ2-3; D unresolved. Trimming removed 7 bases at V and 0 bases at J, with 11 bases between. The CDR3 has 14 residues.

This clonotype was seen ten or more times. The chain employs TRBV7-2 and TRBJ2-7, with unresolved D. With 4 bases removed from V and 6 bases from J, the gap between germline ends came to 13 bases. The CDR3 runs to 13 residues. Germline CDR1 reads SGHTA; CDR2 reads FQGNSA. The CDR3 is CASSYSTLGEQYF. For the CDR3, the DNA is TGTGCCAGCAGCTACAGTACCCTCGGCGAGCAGTACTTC. The whole variable domain, remainder taken from reference TRBV7-2 and TRBJ2-7, is GAGVSQSPSNKVTEKGKDVELRCDPISGHTALYWYRQSLGQGLEFLIYFQGNSAPDKSGLPSDRFSAERTGGSVSTLTIQRTQQEDSAVYLCASSYSTLGEQYFGPGTRLTVT.

Of note for this clonotype: At one end the junction does not follow the germline gene, possibly because of a read error. The V and J genes are TRBV12-3 or TRBV12-4 and TRBJ2-3; 8 nucleotides agree with TRBD2. The CDR3 is 17 residues long. The CDR3: CAISLTSGGYRTDTQYF. DNA for the CDR3: TGTGCCATCAGTTTAACGAGCGGGGGTTATCGCACAGATACGCAGTATTTT.

The chain has TRBV7-8 and TRBJ1-1, with a possible D match to TRBD1 (5 bases). Trimming left V 5 bases short and J 1 base short, with 11 bases between. The CDR3 sequence is 14 residues long. Germline-derived CDR1 and CDR2 are SGHVS and FQNEAQ. DNA of the CDR3: TGTGCCAGCAGCCAACCGGGGGGGAACACTGAAGCTTTCTTT. Amino acid sequence: CASSQPGGNTEAFF.